This TCR beta chain was retrieved from a study of shared clonotypes between healthy human individuals (dated by TCRdb to the early 2020s). Broadly, across the study: Three men and a couple of women, aged 18 to 49 years, made up the cohort. Different laboratories and diverse techniques were used to prepare libraries and sequence TCR repertoires, to increase sequencing depth and limit assay-specific biases. Each donor's leukapheresis produced roughly between about 0.9 and 9.5 billion PBMCs. Blood TCR repertoires of about five healthy adults were deeply sequenced to estimate repertoire size and the extent of clonotype sharing between individuals. For each donor, CD4 naive and CD4 memory were each given three plates, CD8 naive was given two plates, and CD8 memory was given one plate.

In its sample, this clone was seen once. It has no known antigen specificity. The sample holds no much larger clone one base away, and base qualities are not on file. This specimen includes other DNA sequences encoding the same CDR3. The full study reports these points: Higher generation probabilities were observed for clonotypes shared by all four sorted-subset donors than for non-shared clonotypes. Incomplete sequencing was indicated by rarefaction of sorted-subset datasets, despite the large sequencing depth. Larger estimated clonotype richness was generally found for naive subsets than for memory subsets. Only blood was sampled, and tissue TCR repertoires likely differ from those in blood. Based on pairwise subsampling, the degree of clonotype sharing among donors was expected to be affected by sequencing depth. The genetic and exposure-history diversity represented was limited by the small number of donors. When several donors were compared, the shared fraction of clonotypes was around 5% for naive CD4, 3.5% for naive CD8, 2% to 2.5% for memory CD4, and around 0.37% for memory CD8.

Healthy HIV-negative adults with no recently reported acute infections or vaccinations were included as donors. All donors were Caucasian adults living in Nashville, Tennessee, USA. CD4+ T cells were enriched by magnetic negative selection, after which naive cells were positively selected on CD45RA and the negative fraction was taken as the memory subset. After blood collection by leukapheresis, PBMCs were isolated using Ficoll-Histopaque density gradient centrifugation and then cryopreserved in the vapor phase of liquid nitrogen. Analytical flow cytometry was used to check the purity and quantity of each magnetically sorted T cell population. Genomic DNA was isolated from each sorted fraction and quantified by UV absorbance on a Nanodrop 2000c. TCR CDR3 regions were amplified from genomic DNA by multiplex PCR using the deep immunoSEQ assay. Extracted genomic DNA from each cell subset was spread evenly across all wells of several immunoSEQ 96-well plates, with each plate serving as a replicate. For sorted subsets, each replicate PCR was loaded with approximately 190 ng genomic DNA, equivalent to approximately 27,000 T cell genomes. The purified libraries were quantified using a Qubit 3.0 fluorometer, sized with a Bioanalyzer 2100, and then quantified again using the KAPA Library Quantification kit. A separate single-read 150-cycle Illumina NextSeq 550 flow cell was used to sequence each immunoSEQ 96-well plate. The paper's data handling went like this. Because only junctional sequences without quality scores were contained in the immunoSEQ output, filtering matching that applied to full-length reads could not be performed. To assign V/J genes and CDR3, sequences were annotated against IMGT germline references using PyIR, a Python wrapper for IgBLAST v1.9. Reads with weak V/J assignments (E-value above 1e-6), missing CDR3, stop codons, out-of-frame junctions, or ambiguous translated residues were removed. A V3J clonotype was defined by an identical inferred V gene, J gene, and CDR3 amino acid sequence. Percentage overlap between repertoires was calculated by dividing the number of shared unique clonotypes by the size of the smaller repertoire. Three approaches were used to assess repertoire richness: RTK rarefaction, the Chao1 estimator, and Recon v2.1 estimates of unobserved clonotypes. Generation probabilities were computed with OLGA for all TCRbeta clonotypes obtained by the gDNA method from several donors. TCRdb re-hosts the immuneACCESS table, in-frame sequences only. Its copies lack some clones; in the studies checked, an unresolved V gene accounts for under half of them, and the cause for the rest is not known. V, J and clone size are those of that table, while D and trimming were read from the DNA. For this sample there are about 1 million clones; around 75% appear just once. Jointly, the top ten make up about 1.5% of the sample.

The cysteine opens and the phenylalanine closes a CDR3 of 13 amino acids. Left in the record is the CDR3 DNA by itself, 39 bases read in frame from the first base. Trimming removed 5 bases from V and 2 bases from J, leaving 9 bases between the germline ends. The germline V gene (reference sequence) specifies MNHEY as CDR1 and SMNVEV as CDR2. The rearranged chain carries TRBV27 and TRBJ2-5, with a weak D call of TRBD1 (6 bases match). Sequenced material: memory CD4+ T cells sorted from blood. Taken with the paper, the label for cell subset or site translates to: CD45RA-negative fraction. The source of this sequence is a young man in good health. DNA sequence: TGTGCCAGCAGTCTCAGGGGTCAAGAGACCCAGTACTTC. It encodes CASSLRGQETQYF.